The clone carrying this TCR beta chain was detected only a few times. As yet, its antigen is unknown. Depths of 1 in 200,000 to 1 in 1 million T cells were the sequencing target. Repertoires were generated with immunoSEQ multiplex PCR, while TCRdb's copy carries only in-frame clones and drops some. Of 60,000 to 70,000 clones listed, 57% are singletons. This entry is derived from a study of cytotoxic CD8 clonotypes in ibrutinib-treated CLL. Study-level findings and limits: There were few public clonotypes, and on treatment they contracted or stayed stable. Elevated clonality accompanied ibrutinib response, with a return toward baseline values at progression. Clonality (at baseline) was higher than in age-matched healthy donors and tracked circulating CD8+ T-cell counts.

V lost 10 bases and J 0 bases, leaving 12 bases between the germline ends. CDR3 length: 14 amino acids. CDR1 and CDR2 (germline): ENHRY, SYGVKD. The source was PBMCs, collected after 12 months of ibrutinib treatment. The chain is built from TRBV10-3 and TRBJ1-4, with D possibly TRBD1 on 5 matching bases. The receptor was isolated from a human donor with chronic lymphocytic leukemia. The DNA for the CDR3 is TGTGCCACACAGGACGGTGCAACTAATGAAAAACTGTTTTTT. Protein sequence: CATQDGATNEKLFF.